This T cell receptor (beta chain) comes out of a study of blood T cell repertoires in COVID-19. Study overall: Donors in the United States, Italy and Spain gave samples during acute or convalescent COVID-19. T cells, B-cell-depleted T cells, or PBMCs supplied cDNA or gDNA.

The CDR3 is 16 amino acids. Germline V CDR1 and CDR2: SGHRS, YFSETQ. Trimming removed 1 base at V and 5 bases at J, with 16 bases between. Authors' methods: Reference gene primer amplification gave estimated nucleated cell counts. This table comes from immunoSEQ multiplex PCR, and its TCRdb copy is limited to in-frame clones, with some not included. V and J calls and clone size are those listed in that table; D and trimming were worked out from the DNA. The table shows 250,000 to 300,000 clones, with 89% occurring only once. The sample was peripheral blood. The chain links TRBV5-1 to TRBJ1-5, with D tentatively TRBD1 (5 bases). The TCR originated in a woman aged 60 to 75 with acute or convalescent COVID-19. The CDR3 sequence: CASSLTGAWGDQPQHF. DNA for the CDR3: TGCGCCAGCAGCTTGACGGGAGCGTGGGGGGATCAGCCCCAGCATTTT.